Listed here is a single TCR beta chain. Its antigen remains unidentified. Base qualities were left out, and no much larger clone turns up one base away. The data were taken from a study of blood T cell repertoires in COVID-19 (dated by TCRdb to the early 2020s). For the wider study: Collaborator samples came from the United States, Italy and Spain and covered acute and convalescent phases of COVID-19. The prospective study material was composed of cDNA or gDNA derived from T cells, B-cell-depleted T cells, or PBMCs. Deeply sampled blood TCRbeta repertoires from subjects exposed to, actively infected with, or recovered from COVID-19 were included in the dataset. The repertoires were released in a freely available public database meant as a resource for research on the immune response to SARS-CoV-2. Samples were obtained from the ongoing ImmuneRACE study (first 160 participants) and from roughly 1,300 subjects provided by 6 global collaborators. Nearly every sample came with metadata listing a de-identified subject ID, COVID-19 status, age in years and sex. Where HLA class I and class II types were available, the types were taken from metadata supplied by the sample provider, not from assay-based typing. General study outcomes and caveats: Clinical and demographic metadata were provided uncurated, with the amount varying by source and participant.

Participants in the prospective study were aged 18 to 89 years, lived in over 20 United States geographic areas, and enrolled through a virtual design. In the prospective study, cohorts were assigned on the basis of participant-reported clinical history obtained from a screening survey and a study questionnaire. Each participant in the prospective study had whole blood, serum and a nasopharyngeal or oropharyngeal swab collected by mobile phlebotomists. Prospective study participants could optionally give additional blood draws and questionnaires over an approximately 2-month period. Blood samples from the prospective study were shipped frozen or at room temperature prior to DNA extraction. The immunoSEQ Assay, a bias-controlled multiplex PCR, was used to amplify TCRbeta CDR3 regions from genomic DNA. Processing in the source paper ran as follows. The number of nucleated cells in each sample was estimated from the amplification of reference gene primers within the assay. To quantify the absolute abundance of each unique TCRbeta CDR3 rearrangement, sequence reads were collapsed and filtered. For each sample, productive Simpson clonality was calculated as the square root of Simpson's diversity index over productive rearrangements. Held by TCRdb, this immuneACCESS table contains in-frame sequences only and omits some clones. Under half of the omission traces to an unresolved V gene where checked; the cause of the rest is unknown. The V and J calls and clone size were taken over from that table, and D and trimming were inferred from the DNA. This sample lists about 430,000 clones; around 87% were detected once. In total, the top ten clones hold approximately 0.96% of the sample.

V lost 6 bases and J lost 3 bases, and the count of bases not matched to a germline gene is 4. CDR1 and CDR2, per the germline V gene, are SGHRS and YFSETQ. Counted from cysteine to phenylalanine, this CDR3 has 15 amino acids. Of all the DNA, just the CDR3 is kept, 45 bases in frame from base 1. The sequencing input was PBMCs or T cells enriched from blood (not recorded which). This TCR came from a young woman with acute COVID-19. The V and J segments used are TRBV5-1 and TRBJ2-1; TRBD2 matches 12 bases in the middle. In nucleotides, the sequence is TGCGCCAGCAACCCTAGCGGGGGGGTCTACAATGAGCAGTTCTTC. Its protein reads: CASNPSGGVYNEQFF.